The clone carrying this T cell receptor (beta chain) has just a few counts. The data are from a study of blood T cell repertoires in COVID-19. About the research overall: The origin of the acute and convalescent COVID-19 samples was the United States, Italy and Spain.

The authors' processing: Estimation of nucleated cell counts relied on the amplification of reference gene primers. Assay: immunoSEQ multiplex PCR; the TCRdb copy retains only in-frame clones and omits some. For V, J and clone size, that table is used; D and trimming come from the DNA. The sample holds around 120,000 clones, 70% to 90% seen once. This clonotype was obtained from a man aged 45 to 65 with acute or convalescent COVID-19. The specimen sequenced was peripheral blood.

CDR3 in amino acids: CASSTTGQFIGELFF. The CDR3 DNA sequence: TGTGCCAGCAGTACGACAGGGCAGTTCATCGGGGAGCTGTTTTTT. V is TRBV6-5 and J is TRBJ2-2, with 7 bases aligning to TRBD1. V dropped 5 bases and J dropped 7; count of bases not matched to a gene: 10. This CDR3 spans 15 amino acids. Germline-derived CDR1 and CDR2 are MNHEY and SVGAGI.